A selection of T cell receptor beta chains follows, all from one sample in a study of read filtering for tumor transcriptome and immune sequencing. TCRdb re-called the reads through MiXCR, storing one row per CDR3 protein. The data contain 130,000 or so distinct CDR3 sequences, roughly 13% of them singletons. The specimen was a population of CD138-negative cells sorted from bone marrow. The receptors were gathered from a donor over 35 with multiple myeloma. The CDR3 runs from the conserved cysteine through the conserved F or W. D genes are given only for firm matches. Only some rows state a clone size, as once, few, many or a class for expanded clones.

D gene,V gene,clone size,J gene,CDR3 protein,CDR3 DNA
NA,TRBV5-1,many,TRBJ2-3,CASSPLRGSDTQYF,TGCGCCAGCAGCCCCTTAAGGGGTTCAGATACGCAGTATTTT
TRBD2,TRBV9,many,TRBJ2-7,CASSVGLAGEQYF,TGTGCCAGCAGCGTAGGACTAGCGGGGGAGCAGTACTTC
NA,TRBV11-2,many,TRBJ2-1,CASSLPGPLGQFF,TGTGCCAGCAGTTTGCCGGGACCCCTGGGGCAGTTCTTC
NA,TRBV7-3,many,TRBJ2-3,CASSLLGMEDTQYF,TGTGCCAGCAGCTTACTCGGGATGGAAGATACGCAGTATTTT
NA,TRBV5-1,many,TRBJ1-2,CASSLVGGDGYTF,TGCGCCAGCAGCTTGGTAGGTGGTGATGGCTACACCTTC
NA,TRBV7-9,many,TRBJ2-1,CASSLVHSGRDEQFF,TGTGCCAGCAGCTTAGTTCATTCAGGGCGAGATGAGCAGTTCTTC
NA,TRBV9,many,TRBJ1-4,CASSPRDSSEKLFF,TGTGCCAGCAGCCCTAGGGACTCATCGGAAAAACTGTTTTTT
NA,TRBV29-1,many,TRBJ1-3,CSADAQGGNTIYF,TGCAGCGCCGACGCGCAGGGTGGAAACACCATATATTTT
NA,TRBV4-1,many,TRBJ2-1,CASSQEGIVHEQFF,TGCGCCAGCAGCCAAGAGGGGATAGTCCATGAGCAGTTCTTC
NA,TRBV3-1,many,TRBJ1-1,CASSSADTEAFF,TGTGCCAGCAGCTCCGCGGACACTGAAGCTTTCTTT
NA,TRBV28,many,TRBJ2-7,CATTRAVHEQYF,TGTGCCACCACCAGGGCCGTCCACGAGCAGTACTTC
NA,TRBV29-1,NA,TRBJ2-6,CSVEDNGSGANVLTF,TGCAGCGTTGAAGATAACGGGTCTGGGGCCAACGTCCTGACTTTC
TRBD1,TRBV29-1,many,TRBJ1-1,CSVVPQGESRTEAFF,TGCAGCGTTGTTCCCCAGGGGGAAAGTCGGACTGAAGCTTTCTTT
NA,TRBV11-3,many,TRBJ1-1,CASSFSTEAFF,TGTGCCAGCAGCTTTTCCACTGAAGCTTTCTTT
NA,TRBV3-1,many,TRBJ1-1,CASSQITGEAFF,TGTGCCAGCAGCCAAATTACAGGGGAAGCTTTCTTT
NA,TRBV6-1,few,TRBJ1-5,CASSPHGSNQPQHF,TGTGCCAGCAGTCCGCATGGCAGCAATCAGCCCCAGCATTTT
TRBD2,TRBV9,NA,TRBJ2-1,CASSVGGRGPYNEQFF,TGTGCCAGCAGCGTGGGCGGGAGGGGACCCTACAATGAGCAGTTCTTC
NA,TRBV4-1,many,TRBJ2-1,CASSPLGRSTMIEGQFF,TGCGCCAGCAGCCCCCTGGGACGGTCTACAATGATTGAAGGGCAGTTCTTC
NA,TRBV7-8,many,TRBJ2-3,CASIRGPADTQYF,TGTGCCAGCATCCGAGGCCCGGCGGATACGCAGTATTTT
TRBD1,TRBV19,NA,TRBJ2-1,CASMSIGTGFNEQFF,TGTGCCAGTATGTCCATAGGGACAGGGTTCAATGAGCAGTTCTTC
NA,TRBV29-1,many,TRBJ2-1,CSALSSYNEQFF,TGCAGCGCCTTAAGCTCCTACAATGAGCAGTTCTTC
NA,TRBV7-2,many,TRBJ2-3,CASSLGVIRSTDMQYF,TGTGCCAGCAGCTTAGGGGTGATCCGTAGCACAGATATGCAGTATTTT
NA,TRBV14,many,TRBJ2-1,CASSQEGGGRYNEQFF,TGTGCCAGCAGCCAAGAAGGAGGAGGGAGGTACAATGAGCAGTTCTTC
TRBD2,TRBV7-6,many,TRBJ2-7,CASSLRLAVTYEQYF,TGTGCCAGCAGCCTAAGACTAGCGGTTACCTACGAGCAGTACTTC
NA,TRBV7-9,many,TRBJ1-2,CASSFPTYGYTF,TGTGCCAGCAGCTTTCCGACTTATGGCTACACCTTC
NA,TRBV10-3,many,TRBJ1-5,CAISEFAVDQPQHF,TGTGCCATCAGTGAGTTTGCCGTCGATCAGCCCCAGCATTTT
NA,TRBV12-3/TRBV12-4,many,TRBJ2-3,CASSPREVSNTQYF,TGTGCCAGCAGTCCCAGGGAAGTGTCCAATACGCAGTATTTT